Shown below are 27 T cell receptor beta chains from a single sample sequenced in a study of identical twins (dated by TCRdb to between 2015 and 2016). The receptor library was made with 5' RACE. The listed sequencing device is Illumina HiSeq 2000. The raw public data were reprocessed by TCRdb itself: fastp quality trimming at Q25, MiXCR clonotype calling, in-frame beta chains only. CDR3 protein duplicates are merged, each entry listing the most common genes and DNA. In this sample the table shows roughly 350,000 distinct CDR3 sequences, 7% to 9.5% of which occur a single time. Around 8.6% of the sample is taken by the ten largest. Source material: naive T cells sorted from blood. The cell subset or site label, as the study defines it: cells isolated with a human naive T-cell isolation kit. The receptors here all came from a woman aged 45 to 65 in good health.

This chain joins TRBV7-9 and TRBJ2-3; tentatively, D is TRBD2 (6 bases). CDR3 length: 16 amino acids. Trimming removed 4 bases at V and 2 bases at J, with 16 bases between. CDR1 is SEHNR, CDR2 FQNEAQ, per germline (reference sequence). Here the CDR3 DNA reads TGTGCCAGCAGCTCAGCGGGTATCCGGAACACAGATACGCAGTATTTT. Residues: CASSSAGIRNTDTQYF.

This clonotype was seen only a few times. The chain has TRBV20-1 and TRBJ1-2; D gene unclear. CDR1 is DFQATT, CDR2 SNEGSKA, per germline (reference sequence). Trimming removed 3 bases from V and 5 bases from J, with 7 bases in between. The CDR3 runs 11 residues. The CDR3: CSASFRYGYTF. Here the CDR3 DNA reads TGCAGTGCTAGCTTCCGGTATGGCTACACCTTC.

This clonotype was seen a handful of times. This rearrangement joins TRBV6-5 to TRBJ2-4; D is undetermined. CDR3 length: 13 amino acids. Trimming shortened V by 2 bases and J by 8 bases, and 10 bases separated the two germline ends. In germline, CDR1 is MNHEY, CDR2 SVGAGI. The CDR3 coding sequence is TGTGCCAGCAGTTACAACGTCGGAGACATTCAGTACTTC. As protein: CASSYNVGDIQYF.

This clonotype was detected many times. This chain links TRBV5-1 with TRBJ2-2, with TRBD2 as a possible D gene (5 bases). The germline V gene encodes CDR1 SGHRS and CDR2 YFSETQ. Deletions cut 0 bases from V and 6 bases from J, with 18 bases between. CDR3 length equals 17 residues. The CDR3 DNA follows: TGCGCCAGCAGCTTGGACCTAACTAGTTTGGGCGCCGGGGAGCTGTTTTTT. Translation gives CASSLDLTSLGAGELFF.

The V gene is TRBV5-1, the J gene TRBJ2-7; perhaps D is TRBD1 or TRBD2 (5 bases each). Germline assignment: CDR1 SGHRS and CDR2 YFSETQ. The CDR3 loop spans 15 amino acids. Deletions cut 0 bases from V and 0 bases from J, with 10 bases between. In nucleotides, the CDR3 is TGCGCCAGCAGCTTGGAGTCAGGGAGCTCCTACGAGCAGTACGTC. This gives the protein CASSLESGSSYEQYV.

This clonotype was seen a few times. The chain combines TRBV20-1 with TRBJ2-3, with 7 bases identical to TRBD2. CDR1 DFQATT and CDR2 SNEGSKA come from the germline V gene (reference sequence). The ends lost 1 base at V and 1 base at J; junction bases unmatched: 5. The CDR3 runs to 15 residues. The CDR3 DNA reads as TGCAGTGCTAGAGCTCTAGCGGCTCGCACAGATACGCAGTATTTT. This gives the protein CSARALAARTDTQYF.

This clonotype has more than one count but fewer than ten. V usage is TRBV30 and J usage is TRBJ1-5, with a possible D match to TRBD1 (6 bases). CDR1 is GTSNPN, CDR2 SVGIG, per germline (reference sequence). Between the trimmed V and J ends, which lost 4 bases and 2 bases, there was a span of 12 bases. The CDR3 covers 14 residues. In DNA, the CDR3 is TGTGCCTGGAACCGGGACACCGGCAATCAGCCCCAGCATTTT. Translated, it gives CAWNRDTGNQPQHF.

The J gene is TRBJ2-1, the V gene TRBV20-1, with TRBD2 identical over 10 bases. CDR1 is DFQATT, CDR2 SNEGSKA, per germline (reference sequence). V trimming: 1 base; J trimming: 2 bases; junction bases outside the gene matches: 5. The CDR3 is 16 residues long. DNA for the CDR3: TGCAGTGCTAGAGCCCTAGCGGGAGACACCTACAATGAGCAGTTCTTC. This translates into CSARALAGDTYNEQFF.

J is TRBJ2-5 and V is TRBV4-1, with 12 bases that match TRBD2. The V gene's germline CDR1 is MGHRA and CDR2 YSYEKL. The CDR3 sequence is 16 residues long. V lost 4 bases to trimming and J lost 3 bases; unmatched junction nucleotides: 6. CDR3 sequence reads: CASSPSSGRGKETQYF. Here the CDR3 DNA reads TGCGCCAGCAGCCCCTCTAGCGGGAGGGGGAAAGAGACCCAGTACTTC.

This clonotype showed up just a few times. The CDR3 sequence: CATSRLGRGNEAFF. The CDR3 DNA follows: TGTGCCACCAGCAGGCTCGGGAGGGGGAATGAAGCTTTCTTT. The chain has TRBV15 and TRBJ1-1; possibly TRBD1 for D (6 bases). This CDR3 is 14 amino acids long. V lost 3 bases and J lost 7, with 15 bases in between. Germline lookup yields CDR1 LNHNV and CDR2 YYDKDF (reference sequence).

This clonotype was counted a few times. This rearrangement joins TRBV5-4 to TRBJ2-7, with 9 bases fitting TRBD2. The ends lost 2 bases at V and 5 bases at J; junction bases unmatched: 5. The CDR3 sequence is 14 residues long. Germline CDR1 SGHNT, CDR2 YYREEE (reference sequence). As DNA, the CDR3 is TGTGCCAGCAGCTTAGGGACTAGCTATAACGAGCAGTACGTC. Translating gives CASSLGTSYNEQYV.

The CDR3 region has the DNA TGCGCCAGCAGCTACTTCGACAGGGAGGGCGGGGAGCTGTTTTTT. Its translation: CASSYFDREGGELFF. The V gene is TRBV5-1, the J gene TRBJ2-2; D may match TRBD1 or TRBD2 (7 bases each). Trimming removed 3 bases from V and 7 bases from J, with 16 bases in between. The germline gives CDR1 SGHRS, CDR2 YFSETQ. This CDR3 has 15 amino acids. Together with reference TRBV5-1 and TRBJ2-2, the CDR3 gives the full variable domain: KAGVTQTPRYLIKTRGQQVTLSCSPISGHRSVSWYQQTPGQGLQFLFEYFSETQRNKGNFPGRFSGRQFSNSRSEMNVSTLELGDSALYLCASSYFDREGGELFFGEGSRLTVL.

The table lists this clonotype with a few counts. The chain combines TRBV20-1 with TRBJ1-2, with D perhaps TRBD1 (6 bases). The CDR3 has 15 amino acids. With 1 base removed from V and 1 base from J, the gap between germline ends came to 13 bases. Germline CDR1 is DFQATT and CDR2 is SNEGSKA (reference sequence). For the CDR3, the DNA is TGCAGTGCTAGAGGGCGACAGGAAAGTAACTATGGCTACACCTTC. It yields the protein CSARGRQESNYGYTF.

J is TRBJ2-7 and V is TRBV12-3 or TRBV12-4, with D maybe TRBD2 (5 bases). V lost 5 bases, J lost 2 bases, and 13 bases lay in between. CDR3 size: 14 residues. CDR3 residues: CASSSGRETYEQYF. The CDR3 coding sequence is TGTGCCAGCAGTAGCGGTCGGGAAACCTACGAGCAGTACTTC.

This clonotype showed up just a few times. One junction end does not reproduce the germline sequence, and a read error may be involved. The chain has TRBV5-1 and TRBJ2-3; D uncertain. This CDR3 has 14 residues. Germline CDR1 SGHRS, CDR2 YFSETQ. The CDR3: CASSLPQGTDTQYF. CDR3 nucleotide sequence: TGTGCCAGCAGCTTGCCCCAGGGCACAGATACGCAGTATTTT.

There are many counts of this clonotype. V and J are TRBV5-1 and TRBJ2-3; D ambiguous. V dropped 2 bases and J dropped 0 bases, with 10 bases sitting between them. This CDR3 region has 15 residues. Germline CDR1 reads SGHRS; CDR2 reads YFSETQ. CDR3 bases: TGCGCCAGCAGCTTCGCTTTCCCTAGCACAGATACGCAGTATTTT. Residues: CASSFAFPSTDTQYF.

This clonotype was seen a few times. This chain joins TRBV4-1 and TRBJ2-7, with D possibly being TRBD2 (5 bases). Germline CDR1 is MGHRA and CDR2 is YSYEKL. Trimming pared 0 bases from V and 3 bases from J, leaving 12 bases between. There are 15 residues in the CDR3. This CDR3 is CASSQDRTEGYEQYF. The CDR3 nucleotides are TGCGCCAGCAGCCAAGATCGAACAGAGGGCTACGAGCAGTACTTC.

This clonotype has only a few counts. V usage is TRBV15 and J usage is TRBJ2-7; the D gene is possibly TRBD2 (6 bases). Trimming stripped 4 bases from V and 0 bases from J, with 10 bases between. Germline V gene data show CDR1 as LNHNV and CDR2 as YYDKDF (reference sequence). The CDR3 sequence is 14 residues long. CDR3: CATSTRRGSYEQYV. The DNA for the CDR3 is TGTGCCACCAGCACTCGGAGGGGCTCCTACGAGCAGTACGTC.

Ten or more counts support this clonotype. This chain links TRBV12-3 or TRBV12-4 with TRBJ2-1; no clear D. CDR3 length: 13 amino acids. V lost 2 bases, J lost 9 bases, and 11 bases lay in between. CDR3 sequence reads: CASSLSVRSEQFF. The CDR3 coding sequence is TGTGCCAGCAGTTTATCTGTCCGTAGTGAGCAGTTCTTC.

This clonotype has only a few counts. This sequence joins TRBV27 and TRBJ1-1; 7 nucleotides line up with TRBD1. The V segment lost 3 bases and the J segment 5 bases; nucleotides outside the gene matches: 6. Germline CDR1 reads MNHEY; CDR2 reads SMNVEV (reference sequence). The CDR3 is made up of 14 amino acids. The CDR3 DNA reads as TGTGCCAGCAGTTTCGTGACAGGGAAGACTGAAGCTTTCTTT. As protein: CASSFVTGKTEAFF.

This clonotype was seen ten or more times. The rearrangement uses TRBV20-1 and TRBJ2-7; 11 bases align to TRBD2. Unmatched junction bases numbered 9, after V lost 5 bases and J lost 6 bases. Germline values: CDR1 DFQATT, CDR2 SNEGSKA (reference sequence). CDR3 length: 14 residues. The CDR3: CSAAIAGGPSEQYF. CDR3 nucleotide sequence: TGCAGTGCTGCCATAGCGGGAGGGCCCAGCGAGCAGTACTTC.

In its sample, this clonotype was seen a few times. This chain uses TRBV11-2 with TRBJ2-1; a weak D match, TRBD1 (6 bases). Germline V gene sequence: CDR1 SGHAT, CDR2 FQNNGV. The V gene lost 6 bases and the J gene lost 1 base, with 13 bases spanning the gap. The CDR3 loop spans 15 amino acids. CDR3: CASSSGTQSYNEQFF. The DNA for the CDR3 is TGTGCCAGCAGTTCCGGGACACAATCCTACAATGAGCAGTTCTTC.

The chain uses TRBV5-1 and TRBJ1-1; perhaps TRBD1 as D (5 bases). Germline CDR1 is SGHRS and CDR2 is YFSETQ. The V end was cut by 4 bases, the J end by 5 bases, with 21 bases between. The CDR3 runs 16 residues. The CDR3 region has the DNA TGCGCCAGCAGCCATCTGAAGGCGACAGTGAGGACTGAAGCTTTCTTT. Amino acids: CASSHLKATVRTEAFF.

CDR3 sequence: CASSIPLFGELFF. CDR3 in DNA: TGTGCCAGCAGTATTCCGCTTTTCGGGGAGCTGTTTTTT. The V and J genes are TRBV6-2 or TRBV6-3 and TRBJ2-2; D remains ambiguous. CDR1 MNHEY and CDR2 SVGEGT come from the germline V gene. The CDR3 length is 13 residues. The germline V and J ends were trimmed by 5 bases and 7 bases, with 11 bases remaining between them.

This clonotype was counted between two and nine times. V and J are TRBV3-1 and TRBJ2-3; no reliable D call. This CDR3 has 13 residues. The germline CDR1 and CDR2 sequences are LGHDT and YNNKEL (reference sequence). Trimming removed 4 bases at V and 2 bases at J, with 7 bases between. The CDR3 bases are TGTGCCAGCAGCCGGAAAGCCACAGATACGCAGTATTTT. Encoded protein: CASSRKATDTQYF.

This clonotype was counted only a few times. V and J are TRBV7-9 and TRBJ2-1; 10 bases line up with TRBD1. The germline V gene encodes CDR1 SEHNR and CDR2 FQNEAQ (reference sequence). V shed 3 bases and J 2 bases; nucleotides not matched to a gene: 1. The CDR3 has 15 amino acids. The CDR3 DNA sequence: TGTGCCAGCAGCTTCGGACAGGGGGCCTACAATGAGCAGTTCTTC. Its translation: CASSFGQGAYNEQFF.

This clonotype came up a few times. This sequence joins TRBV12-3 or TRBV12-4 and TRBJ2-5; 9 bases map to TRBD1. Losses at the gene ends were 1 base for V and 4 bases for J; bases not matched to a gene: 7. The length of the CDR3 is 16 residues. CDR3 sequence: CASSLVGTGTPETQYF. CDR3 DNA sequence: TGTGCCAGCAGTTTAGTTGGGACAGGGACTCCAGAGACCCAGTACTTC.